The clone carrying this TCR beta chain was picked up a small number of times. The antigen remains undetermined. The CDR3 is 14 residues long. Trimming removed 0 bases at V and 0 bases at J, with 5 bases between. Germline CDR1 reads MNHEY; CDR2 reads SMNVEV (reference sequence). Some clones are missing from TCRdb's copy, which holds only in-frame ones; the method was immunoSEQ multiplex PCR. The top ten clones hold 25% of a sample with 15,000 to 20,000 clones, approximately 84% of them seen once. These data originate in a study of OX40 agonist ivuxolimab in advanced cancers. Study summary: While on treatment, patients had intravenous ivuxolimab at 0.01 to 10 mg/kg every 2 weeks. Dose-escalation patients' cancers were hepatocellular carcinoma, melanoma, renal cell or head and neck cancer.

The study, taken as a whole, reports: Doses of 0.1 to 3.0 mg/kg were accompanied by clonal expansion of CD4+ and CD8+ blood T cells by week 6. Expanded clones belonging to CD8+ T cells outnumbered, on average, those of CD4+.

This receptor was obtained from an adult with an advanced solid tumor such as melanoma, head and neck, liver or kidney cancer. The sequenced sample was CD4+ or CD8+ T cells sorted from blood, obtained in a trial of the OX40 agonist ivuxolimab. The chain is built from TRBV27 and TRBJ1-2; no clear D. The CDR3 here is CASSLSGSNYGYTF. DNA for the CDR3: TGTGCCAGCAGTTTATCGGGGTCTAACTATGGCTACACCTTC.